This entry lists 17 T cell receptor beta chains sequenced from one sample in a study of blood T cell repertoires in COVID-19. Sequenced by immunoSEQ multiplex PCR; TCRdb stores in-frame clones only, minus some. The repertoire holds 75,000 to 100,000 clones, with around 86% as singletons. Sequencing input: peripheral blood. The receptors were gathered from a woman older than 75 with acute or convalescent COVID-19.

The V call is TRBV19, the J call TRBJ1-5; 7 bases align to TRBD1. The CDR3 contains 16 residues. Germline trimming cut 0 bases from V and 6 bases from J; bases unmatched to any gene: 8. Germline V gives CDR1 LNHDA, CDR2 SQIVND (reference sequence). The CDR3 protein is CASSIEGQREGQPQHF. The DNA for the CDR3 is TGTGCCAGTAGTATAGAGGGACAGAGAGAAGGTCAGCCCCAGCATTTT.

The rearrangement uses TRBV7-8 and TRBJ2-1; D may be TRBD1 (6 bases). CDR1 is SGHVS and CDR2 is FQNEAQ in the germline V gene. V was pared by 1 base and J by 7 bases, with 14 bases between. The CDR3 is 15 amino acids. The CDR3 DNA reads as TGTGCCAGCAGCTTAGTAGGGGGTATGGAGAATGAGCAGTTCTTC. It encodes CASSLVGGMENEQFF.

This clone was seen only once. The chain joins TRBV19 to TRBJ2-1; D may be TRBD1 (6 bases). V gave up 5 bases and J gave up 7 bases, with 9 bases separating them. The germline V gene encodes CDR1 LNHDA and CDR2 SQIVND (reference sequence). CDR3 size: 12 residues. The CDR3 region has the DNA TGTGCCAGTAGTTCGAGGGGGAATGAGCAGTTCTTC. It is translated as CASSSRGNEQFF.

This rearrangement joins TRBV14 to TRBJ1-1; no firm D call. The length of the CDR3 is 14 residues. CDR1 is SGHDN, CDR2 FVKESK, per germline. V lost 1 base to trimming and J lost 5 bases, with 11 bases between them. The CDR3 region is CASSQALAGTEAFF. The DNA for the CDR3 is TGTGCCAGCAGCCAAGCTTTGGCGGGGACTGAAGCTTTCTTT.

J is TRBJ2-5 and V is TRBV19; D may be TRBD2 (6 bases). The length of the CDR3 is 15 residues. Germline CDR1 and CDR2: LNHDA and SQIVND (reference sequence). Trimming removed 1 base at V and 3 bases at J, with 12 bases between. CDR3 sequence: CASSIGLATKETQYF. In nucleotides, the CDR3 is TGTGCCAGTAGTATAGGTCTAGCGACAAAAGAGACCCAGTACTTC.

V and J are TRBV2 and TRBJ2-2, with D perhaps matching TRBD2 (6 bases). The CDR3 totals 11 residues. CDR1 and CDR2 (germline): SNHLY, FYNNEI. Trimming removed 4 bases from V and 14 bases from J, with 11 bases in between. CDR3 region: CASSGRDDLFF. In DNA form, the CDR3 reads TGTGCCAGCAGTGGGCGGGACGACCTGTTTTTT.

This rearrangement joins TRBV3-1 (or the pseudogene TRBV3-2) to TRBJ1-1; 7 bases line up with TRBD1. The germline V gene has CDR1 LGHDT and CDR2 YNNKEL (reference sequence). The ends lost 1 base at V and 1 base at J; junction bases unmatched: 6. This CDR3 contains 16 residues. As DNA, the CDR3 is TGTGCCAGCAGCCAAGGACCGGGACAGACGAACACTGAAGCTTTCTTT. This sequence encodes CASSQGPGQTNTEAFF.

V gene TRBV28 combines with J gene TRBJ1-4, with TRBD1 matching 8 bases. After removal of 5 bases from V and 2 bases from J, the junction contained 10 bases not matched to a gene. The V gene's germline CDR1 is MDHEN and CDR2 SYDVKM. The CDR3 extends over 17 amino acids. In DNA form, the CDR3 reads TGTGCCAGCAGTCCCGAGCAGGGGGCTATCACTAATGAAAAACTGTTTTTT. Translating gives CASSPEQGAITNEKLFF.

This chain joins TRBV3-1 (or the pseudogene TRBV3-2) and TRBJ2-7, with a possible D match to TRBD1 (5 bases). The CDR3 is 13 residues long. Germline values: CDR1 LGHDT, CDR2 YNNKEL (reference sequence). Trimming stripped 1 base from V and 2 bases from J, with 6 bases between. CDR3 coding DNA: TGTGCCAGCAGCCAAGTGACAGCCTACGAGCAGTACTTC. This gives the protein CASSQVTAYEQYF.

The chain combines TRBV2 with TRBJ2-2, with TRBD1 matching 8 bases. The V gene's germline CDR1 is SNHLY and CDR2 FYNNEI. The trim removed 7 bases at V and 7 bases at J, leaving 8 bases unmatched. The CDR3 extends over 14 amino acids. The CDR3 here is CASKEQGAIGELFF. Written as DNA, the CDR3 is TGTGCCAGCAAGGAGCAGGGGGCTATCGGGGAGCTGTTTTTT.

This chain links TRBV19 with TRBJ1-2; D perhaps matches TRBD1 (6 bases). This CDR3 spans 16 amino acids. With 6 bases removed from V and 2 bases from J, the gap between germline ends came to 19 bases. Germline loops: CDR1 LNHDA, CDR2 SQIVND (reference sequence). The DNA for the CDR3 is TGTGCCAGTAGCCCCCGGACAGCGCGAATAAACTATGGCTACACCTTC. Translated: CASSPRTARINYGYTF.

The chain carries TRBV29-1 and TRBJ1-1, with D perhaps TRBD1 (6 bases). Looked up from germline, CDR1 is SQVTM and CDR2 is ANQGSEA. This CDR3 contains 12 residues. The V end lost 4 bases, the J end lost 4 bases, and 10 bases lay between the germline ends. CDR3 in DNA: TGCAGCGTTGCCACAGGGCGCACTGAAGCTTTCTTT. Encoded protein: CSVATGRTEAFF.

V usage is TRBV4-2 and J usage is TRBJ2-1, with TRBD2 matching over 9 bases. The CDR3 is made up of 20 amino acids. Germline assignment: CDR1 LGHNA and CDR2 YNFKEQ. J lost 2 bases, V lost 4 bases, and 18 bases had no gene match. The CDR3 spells CASSPSEVLAGPQAYNEQFF. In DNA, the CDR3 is TGTGCCAGCAGCCCATCGGAGGTACTAGCGGGTCCCCAGGCCTACAATGAGCAGTTCTTC.

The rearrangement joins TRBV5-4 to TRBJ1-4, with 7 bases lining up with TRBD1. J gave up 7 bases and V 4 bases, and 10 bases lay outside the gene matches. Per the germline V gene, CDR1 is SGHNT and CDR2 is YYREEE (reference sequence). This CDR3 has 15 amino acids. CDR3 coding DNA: TGTGCCAGCAGCACCTCGACAGGGTCGGGTGAAAAACTGTTTTTT. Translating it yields CASSTSTGSGEKLFF.

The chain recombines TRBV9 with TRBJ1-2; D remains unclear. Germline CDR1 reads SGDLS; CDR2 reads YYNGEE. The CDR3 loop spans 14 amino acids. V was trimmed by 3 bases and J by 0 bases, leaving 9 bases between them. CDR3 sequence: CASSGGRANYGYTF. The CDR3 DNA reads TGTGCCAGCAGCGGAGGGCGAGCTAACTATGGCTACACCTTC.

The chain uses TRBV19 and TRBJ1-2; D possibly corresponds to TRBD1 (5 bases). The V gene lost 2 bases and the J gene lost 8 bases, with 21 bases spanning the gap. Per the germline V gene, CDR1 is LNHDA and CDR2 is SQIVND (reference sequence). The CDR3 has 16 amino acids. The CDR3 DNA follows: TGTGCCAGTAGTATACTCCCCGGGGGGGGACGAGAGGGCTACACCTTC. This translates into CASSILPGGGREGYTF.

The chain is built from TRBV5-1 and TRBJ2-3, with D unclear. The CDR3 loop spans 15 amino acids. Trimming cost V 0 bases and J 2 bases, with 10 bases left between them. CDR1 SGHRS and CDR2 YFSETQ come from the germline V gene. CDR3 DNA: TGCGCCAGCAGCTTGGCTGCGGCCCTCACAGATACGCAGTATTTT. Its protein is CASSLAAALTDTQYF.